These 5 T cell receptor beta chains were all obtained from the same sample, sequenced in a study of glioma-infiltrating T cells after dendritic cell vaccination (TCRdb year 2016). The library came from the immunoSEQ multiplex PCR assay. TCRdb limited this immuneACCESS table to in-frame rearrangements with V and J called. A share of clones is missing; checked studies link under half to unresolved V genes, and the rest is unexplained. This sample gives around 21,000 clones in total; roughly 78% of them show up just once. The ten top clones hold 35% to 40% of the sample. Sequenced material: blood, taken before dendritic cell vaccination. The source of these receptors is a human donor with glioblastoma.

CDR3 in amino acids: CASSKGLCGRMAYEQYF. CDR3 DNA sequence: TGTGCCAGCAGCAAAGGTCTATGCGGGAGGATGGCCTACGAGCAGTACTTC. The V and J genes are TRBV21-1 and TRBJ2-7; TRBD2 is taken as the D call from the table, unchecked against the DNA. TRBV21-1 is a listed pseudogene. The CDR3 length is 17 residues.

The chain carries TRBV7-3 and TRBJ2-6, with D hard to call. Per germline, CDR1 SGHTA and CDR2 FQGTGA. There are 14 residues in the CDR3. The V gene lost 6 bases and the J gene lost 2 bases, with 8 bases spanning the gap. In nucleotides, the CDR3 is TGTGCCAGCAGTCCAAGCCCTGGGGCCAACGTCCTGACTTTC. Protein product: CASSPSPGANVLTF.

This clone showed up just once. The chain joins TRBV5-1 to TRBJ1-1; 8 nucleotides agree with TRBD1. The CDR3 loop spans 12 amino acids. CDR1 SGHRS and CDR2 YFSETQ come from the germline V gene. The V gene end was trimmed by 8 bases and the J gene end by 1 base; junction bases not matched to a gene: 1. This CDR3 is CASGTGNTEAFF. The CDR3 DNA follows: TGCGCCAGTGGGACAGGGAACACTGAAGCTTTCTTT.

The V gene is TRBV19, the J gene TRBJ2-5; 7 positions match TRBD1. With 8 bases clipped from V and 1 base from J, the junction kept 4 bases outside the gene matches. CDR1 LNHDA and CDR2 SQIVND come from the germline V gene (reference sequence). This CDR3 comprises 13 residues. CDR3 coding DNA: TGTGCCAGTCGCCCAGGGGGCCAAGAGACCCAGTACTTC. As protein: CASRPGGQETQYF.

This clone was counted a single time. V and J are TRBV7-8 and TRBJ1-1; TRBD1 matches 9 bases. Germline values: CDR1 SGHVS, CDR2 FQNEAQ. This CDR3 has 15 residues. Trimming removed 5 bases from V and 1 base from J; junction bases left unmatched: 5. The CDR3 region is CASSLDRGPNTEAFF. Here the CDR3 DNA reads TGTGCCAGCAGCCTGGACAGGGGACCGAACACTGAAGCTTTCTTT.